The next 4 T cell receptor beta chains were all read from a single sample in a study of CD8 T cells in Susac syndrome (dated by TCRdb to about 2019). Library construction relied on the immunoSEQ multiplex PCR assay. RNA was extracted using the RNeasy kit, and roughly 0.5 to 1 microgram was reverse transcribed with random hexamers. TCRdb reprocessing: public reads trimmed at Q25 with fastp, clones called with MiXCR, in-frame beta chains kept. Merged by CDR3 protein, the rows form single entries marked with the most common genes and DNA. A total of tens of thousands of distinct CDR3 sequences appear in this sample, 80% to 95% of them only once. 0.35% to 0.5% of the sample rests with the top ten. Sequencing was done on a sample of CD8+ T cells from PBMCs. The receptor source for this set is a human donor in good health.

The V and J genes are TRBV11-2 and TRBJ2-1, with 7 bases aligning to TRBD2. V lost 5 bases and J lost 8; bases outside the gene matches: 15. Germline lookup yields CDR1 SGHAT and CDR2 FQNNGV. The CDR3 loop spans 16 amino acids. The CDR3: CASSPLDSGIVYEQFF. The CDR3 nucleotides are TGTGCCAGCAGCCCCCTCGACAGCGGGATAGTCTATGAGCAGTTCTTC.

The gene calls are TRBV27 and TRBJ2-3; D uncertain. The CDR3 is 13 amino acids. The V and J ends lost 7 bases and 2 bases respectively, with 10 bases between them. Germline V CDR1 and CDR2: MNHEY, SMNVEV (reference sequence). The CDR3 loop is CASTRSNTDTQYF. In DNA form, the CDR3 reads TGTGCCAGCACCCGGTCGAACACAGATACGCAGTATTTT.

The chain recombines TRBV10-1 with TRBJ2-1; D not certain. CDR3 size: 12 residues. CDR1 is WNHNN and CDR2 is SYGVQD in the germline V gene (reference sequence). The V end lost 6 bases, the J end lost 10 bases, and 13 bases lay between the germline ends. CDR3 coding DNA: TGCGCCAGCAGCGGACCCGAGGTAGAGCAGTTCTTC. Translating gives CASSGPEVEQFF.

The V and J genes are TRBV6-1 and TRBJ1-5; the D is unclear. With 5 bases removed from V and 1 base from J, the gap between germline ends came to 12 bases. The CDR3 is 15 residues long. CDR1 is MNHNS, CDR2 SASEGT, per germline. CDR3 DNA: TGTGCCAGCAGTTACGGGCCGCCGAGCAATCAGCCCCAGCATTTT. This sequence encodes CASSYGPPSNQPQHF.